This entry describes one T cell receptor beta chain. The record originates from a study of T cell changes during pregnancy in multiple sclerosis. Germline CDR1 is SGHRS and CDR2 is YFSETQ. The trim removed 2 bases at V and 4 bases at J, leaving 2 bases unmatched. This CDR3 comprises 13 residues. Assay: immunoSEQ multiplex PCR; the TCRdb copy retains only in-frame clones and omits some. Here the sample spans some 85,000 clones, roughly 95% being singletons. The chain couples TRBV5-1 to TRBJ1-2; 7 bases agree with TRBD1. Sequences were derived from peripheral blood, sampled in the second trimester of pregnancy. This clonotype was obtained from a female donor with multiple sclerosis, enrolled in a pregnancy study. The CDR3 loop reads CASSFRDSYGYTF. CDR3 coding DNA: TGCGCCAGCAGCTTCCGGGACAGCTATGGCTACACCTTC.